Shown below are 21 T cell receptor beta chains from a single sample sequenced in a study of blood T cell repertoires in COVID-19. Clones were sequenced by immunoSEQ multiplex PCR, and TCRdb holds only the in-frame ones, with some missing. Here the sample spans over 200,000 clones, around nine tenths being singletons. Sequenced: peripheral blood. These receptors all stem from a woman aged 55 to 70 with acute or convalescent COVID-19.

V and J are TRBV4-2 and TRBJ2-5, with 9 nucleotides matching TRBD2. This CDR3 comprises 14 residues. CDR1 LGHNA and CDR2 YNFKEQ come from the germline V gene. The V and J ends lost 4 bases and 3 bases, in that order; junction bases with no gene match: 3. The chain's CDR3 is CASSPGLAEETQYF. As DNA, the CDR3 is TGTGCCAGCAGCCCGGGACTAGCTGAAGAGACCCAGTACTTC.

The V and J genes are TRBV27 and TRBJ1-4, with D tentatively TRBD1 (6 bases). The CDR3 extends over 16 amino acids. With 2 bases removed from V and 3 bases from J, the gap between germline ends came to 13 bases. Looked up from germline, CDR1 is MNHEY and CDR2 is SMNVEV (reference sequence). The CDR3 spells CASSLNEAGANEKLFF. In DNA, the CDR3 is TGTGCCAGCAGTTTAAATGAAGCAGGGGCTAATGAAAAACTGTTTTTT.

This chain joins TRBV7-9 and TRBJ2-7; TRBD2 is a possible D gene (6 bases). This CDR3 region has 15 residues. Trimming took off 1 base at V and 2 bases at J, with 12 bases between the two ends. The V gene's germline CDR1 is SEHNR and CDR2 FQNEAQ (reference sequence). The CDR3 DNA is TGTGCCAGCAGCTTAGGCGGGACTTTTACCTACGAGCAGTACTTC. Residues: CASSLGGTFTYEQYF.

The chain joins TRBV24-1 to TRBJ2-7; 9 positions match TRBD2. The CDR3 sequence is 21 residues long. V lost 2 bases and J lost 0; bases outside the gene matches: 19. In germline, CDR1 is KGHDR, CDR2 SFDVKD. DNA for the CDR3: TGTGCCACCAGTGATTCCCTGGAGGGGGGTAGCGGGGGTCTAGGCTCCTACGAGCAGTACTTC. This encodes CATSDSLEGGSGGLGSYEQYF.

CDR3 DNA sequence: TGTGCCAGCAGCTACCTGACAGGGTCCGCCTATGGCTACACCTTC. Residues: CASSYLTGSAYGYTF. The chain combines TRBV5-6 with TRBJ1-2; 7 bases map to TRBD1. Germline V gene sequence: CDR1 SGHDT, CDR2 YYEEEE. Unmatched junction bases numbered 9, after V lost 3 bases and J lost 4 bases. This CDR3 contains 15 residues.

This chain joins TRBV18 and TRBJ2-2, with 8 bases matching TRBD1. The CDR3 sequence is 16 residues long. V was clipped by 3 bases and J by 5 bases; unmatched bases: 8. Germline CDR1 KGHSH, CDR2 LQKENI. The CDR3 DNA reads TGTGCCAGCTCACCCTTATCAGACAGGGGTACCGGGGAGCTGTTTTTT. This sequence encodes CASSPLSDRGTGELFF.

The CDR3 here is CASSRVSISGGFPILYEQFF. The DNA of the CDR3 is TGCGCCAGCAGCCGAGTATCGATTAGCGGGGGTTTTCCTATTCTGTATGAGCAGTTCTTC. The rearrangement uses TRBV4-1 and TRBJ2-1, with TRBD2 identical over 9 bases. Trimming at V came to 4 bases and at J to 8 bases, leaving 24 bases not matched to a gene. The CDR3 runs 20 residues. Germline V gene data show CDR1 as MGHRA and CDR2 as YSYEKL.

The gene calls are TRBV18 and TRBJ1-2; no firm D call. CDR3 length equals 13 residues. Trimming removed 2 bases from V and 6 bases from J, with 10 bases in between. Germline V lookup: CDR1 KGHSH, CDR2 LQKENI. Here the CDR3 reads CASSPTDGNGYTF. CDR3 DNA sequence: TGTGCCAGCTCACCAACGGACGGGAATGGCTACACCTTC.

The V call is TRBV6-5, the J call TRBJ1-1; 11 bases are shared with TRBD1. The CDR3 loop spans 13 amino acids. After removal of 6 bases from V and 11 bases from J, the junction contained 8 bases not matched to a gene. Germline V gives CDR1 MNHEY, CDR2 SVGAGI. The CDR3 spells CASSSDRGRAAFF. The CDR3 DNA reads TGTGCCAGCAGCTCGGACAGGGGGCGCGCGGCTTTCTTT.

The rearrangement uses TRBV3-1 (or the pseudogene TRBV3-2) and TRBJ2-5; 12 bases fit TRBD2. This CDR3 region has 15 residues. Trimming removed 4 bases from V and 6 bases from J; junction bases left unmatched: 6. Germline V CDR1 and CDR2: LGHDT, YNNKEL (reference sequence). The CDR3 DNA sequence: TGTGCCAGCAGCCCGAGGACTAGCGGGAAACAGACCCAGTACTTC. Translation: CASSPRTSGKQTQYF.

The chain couples TRBV2 to TRBJ2-3; 10 bases match TRBD2. CDR1 and CDR2 (germline): SNHLY, FYNNEI. The CDR3 runs to 17 residues. Trimming took 4 bases from V and 4 from J; bases not matched to a gene: 11. Written as DNA, the CDR3 is TGTGCCAGCAGTGTCAATCGGGGAGCGGGAGGGGCAGATACGCAGTATTTT. This encodes CASSVNRGAGGADTQYF.

This clone appeared a few times. CDR3 region: CASSSTGGLNTEAFF. The CDR3 DNA reads as TGTGCCAGCAGCTCCACAGGGGGACTCAACACTGAAGCTTTCTTT. This chain joins TRBV7-9 and TRBJ1-1; 8 nucleotides line up with TRBD1. CDR1 and CDR2 from the germline V gene are SEHNR and FQNEAQ (reference sequence). V dropped 4 bases and J dropped 2; count of bases not matched to a gene: 6. This CDR3 contains 15 residues.

The V call is TRBV11-2, the J call TRBJ1-3; D is unresolved. The CDR3 extends over 15 amino acids. Germline loops: CDR1 SGHAT, CDR2 FQNNGV. V dropped 5 bases and J dropped 0 bases, with 11 bases sitting between them. The CDR3 DNA follows: TGTGCCAGCAGCCCCCAGGCCTACTCTGGAAACACCATATATTTT. As protein: CASSPQAYSGNTIYF.

The V call is TRBV7-3, the J call TRBJ1-1; D gene unclear. Trimming cost V 3 bases and J 0 bases, with 14 bases left between them. CDR1 and CDR2 (germline): SGHTA, FQGTGA. The CDR3 covers 16 residues. The CDR3 region is CASSLEGVRMNTEAFF. The CDR3 region has the DNA TGTGCCAGCAGCTTGGAGGGTGTGAGGATGAACACTGAAGCTTTCTTT.

This clone was seen once. This chain links TRBV24-1 with TRBJ1-2; D is ambiguous. This CDR3 spans 14 amino acids. Germline CDR1 and CDR2: KGHDR and SFDVKD. The V and J ends lost 3 bases and 4 bases respectively, with 11 bases between them. Here the CDR3 reads CATSDPREGYGYTF. Here the CDR3 DNA reads TGTGCCACCAGTGATCCCCGGGAGGGCTATGGCTACACCTTC.

This rearrangement joins TRBV19 to TRBJ2-1; a possible D gene is TRBD2 (7 bases). The CDR3 sequence is 14 residues long. Trimming took off 10 bases at V and 0 bases at J, with 13 bases between the two ends. Germline CDR1 LNHDA, CDR2 SQIVND (reference sequence). The CDR3 coding sequence is TGTGCCACCCTGGGGGGGGCCTCCTACAATGAGCAGTTCTTC. Translated, it gives CATLGGASYNEQFF. Filled out from reference TRBV19 and TRBJ2-1, the complete variable domain reads DGGITQSPKYLFRKEGQNVTLSCEQNLNHDAMYWYRQDPGQGLRLIYYSQIVNDFQKGDIAEGYSVSREKKESFPLTVTSAQKNPTAFYLCATLGGASYNEQFFGPGTRLTVL.

The chain recombines TRBV28 with TRBJ1-2, with TRBD1 matching over 10 bases. CDR3 size: 16 residues. Germline values: CDR1 MDHEN, CDR2 SYDVKM. Unmatched junction bases numbered 12, after V lost 5 bases and J lost 6 bases. The CDR3 sequence is CASSPAGQGIFNGYTF. In DNA, the CDR3 is TGTGCCAGCAGTCCGGCGGGACAGGGGATTTTCAATGGCTACACCTTC.

The chain links TRBV7-9 to TRBJ2-2, with D possibly being TRBD2 (6 bases). This CDR3 spans 16 amino acids. CDR1 SEHNR and CDR2 FQNEAQ come from the germline V gene (reference sequence). Trimming stripped 5 bases from V and 5 bases from J, with 18 bases between. This CDR3 is CASSPSGTLITGELFF. CDR3 DNA sequence: TGTGCCAGCAGCCCTTCTGGGACTCTTATTACCGGGGAGCTGTTTTTT.

This chain links TRBV18 with TRBJ2-1; TRBD2 matches at 8 bases. The germline CDR1 and CDR2 sequences are KGHSH and LQKENI. The J segment lost 2 bases and the V segment lost 6 bases, leaving 6 bases of the junction unmatched. The length of the CDR3 is 15 residues. CDR3 protein: CASSTSGSPYNEQFF. The CDR3 region has the DNA TGTGCCAGCTCCACTAGCGGATCCCCCTACAATGAGCAGTTCTTC.

The chain has TRBV3-1 (or the pseudogene TRBV3-2) and TRBJ2-3; 11 positions agree with TRBD2. The CDR3 totals 16 residues. Per the germline V gene, CDR1 is LGHDT and CDR2 is YNNKEL (reference sequence). Unmatched junction bases numbered 4, after V lost 4 bases and J lost 1 base. The CDR3 DNA reads as TGTGCCAGCAGCCGAACTAGCGGGGGTGGCACAGATACGCAGTATTTT. Translating gives CASSRTSGGGTDTQYF.

This clone is a singleton in its sample. This chain links TRBV20-1 with TRBJ1-1, with D perhaps matching TRBD1 (5 bases). Trimming stripped 3 bases from V and 1 base from J, with 15 bases between. This CDR3 comprises 15 residues. CDR1 is DFQATT, CDR2 SNEGSKA, per germline (reference sequence). The CDR3 sequence is CSASEGSYGNTEAFF. The CDR3 DNA follows: TGCAGTGCTAGTGAGGGGAGTTACGGGAACACTGAAGCTTTCTTT.